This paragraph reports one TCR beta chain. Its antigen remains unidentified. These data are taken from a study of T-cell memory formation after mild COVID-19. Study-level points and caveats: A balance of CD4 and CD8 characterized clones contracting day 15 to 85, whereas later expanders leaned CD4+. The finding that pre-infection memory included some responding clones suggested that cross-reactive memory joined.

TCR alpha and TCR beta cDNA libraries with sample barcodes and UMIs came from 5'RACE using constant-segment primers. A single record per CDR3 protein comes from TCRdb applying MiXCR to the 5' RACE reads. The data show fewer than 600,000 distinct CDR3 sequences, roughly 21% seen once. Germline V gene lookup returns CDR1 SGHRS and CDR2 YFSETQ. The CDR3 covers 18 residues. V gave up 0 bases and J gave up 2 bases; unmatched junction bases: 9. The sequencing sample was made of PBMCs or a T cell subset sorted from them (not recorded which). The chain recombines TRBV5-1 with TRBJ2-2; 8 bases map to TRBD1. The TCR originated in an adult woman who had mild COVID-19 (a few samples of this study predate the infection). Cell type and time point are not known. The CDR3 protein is CASSLGDQGALNTGELFF. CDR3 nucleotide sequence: TGCGCCAGCAGCTTGGGGGACCAGGGGGCCCTAAACACCGGGGAGCTGTTTTTT.